This passage covers 16 T cell receptor beta chains from one sample sequenced in a study of blood T cell repertoires in COVID-19. The method was immunoSEQ multiplex PCR; TCRdb's version includes in-frame clones alone and lacks a portion of them. The data show 15,000 to 20,000 clones, with 75% to 90% seen just once and approximately 11% held by the top ten. The sequencing input was peripheral blood. The receptor source for this set is a man older than 75 with acute or convalescent COVID-19.

The chain is built from TRBV9 and TRBJ1-6; maybe TRBD1 (6 bases). Trimming cost V 3 bases and J 7 bases, with 29 bases left between them. The length of the CDR3 is 20 residues. Looked up from germline, CDR1 is SGDLS and CDR2 is YYNGEE. CDR3 residues: CASSASIQGAEGARNSPLHF. The CDR3 coding sequence is TGTGCCAGCAGCGCCTCTATACAGGGAGCTGAGGGTGCGAGGAATTCACCCCTCCACTTT.

The chain links TRBV5-4 to TRBJ1-1; D unclear. Deletions cut 4 bases from V and 0 bases from J, with 10 bases between. The length of the CDR3 is 14 residues. Germline V CDR1 and CDR2: SGHNT, YYREEE (reference sequence). The CDR3 nucleotides read TGTGCCAGCAGCCGGGGAAGCATGAACACTGAAGCTTTCTTT. Translating it yields CASSRGSMNTEAFF.

This rearrangement joins TRBV11-3 to TRBJ2-7; 8 positions agree with TRBD1. This CDR3 has 15 amino acids. The V segment lost 5 bases and the J segment 3 bases; nucleotides outside the gene matches: 9. CDR1 and CDR2 (germline): SGHNT, YENEEA. This chain's CDR3 is CASSPRAGGSYEQYF. In DNA, the CDR3 is TGTGCCAGCAGCCCCCGGGCAGGGGGCAGCTACGAGCAGTACTTC.

The chain has TRBV5-4 and TRBJ2-3; 9 nucleotides agree with TRBD2. Germline trimming cut 0 bases from V and 4 bases from J; bases unmatched to any gene: 0. Germline values: CDR1 SGHNT, CDR2 YYREEE (reference sequence). There are 14 residues in the CDR3. CDR3 residues: CASSLASGADTQYF. The DNA for the CDR3 is TGTGCCAGCAGCTTGGCTAGCGGGGCAGATACGCAGTATTTT.

This rearrangement joins TRBV4-1 to TRBJ2-5; 8 nucleotides align to TRBD1. In germline, CDR1 is MGHRA, CDR2 YSYEKL. The CDR3 totals 16 residues. The V segment lost 6 bases and the J segment 4 bases; nucleotides outside the gene matches: 13. CDR3 nucleotides: TGCGCCAGCAGACGTGTTCTCCAGGGGGCTGGAGAGACCCAGTACTTC. It codes for CASRRVLQGAGETQYF.

This clone was counted only a few times. The V and J genes are TRBV6-1 and TRBJ1-6; 8 bases align to TRBD1. With V trimmed by 6 bases and J by 8 bases, 12 bases remained unmatched. CDR1 is MNHNS, CDR2 SASEGT, per germline. CDR3 size: 16 residues. The CDR3 here is CASREPGQDFYSPLHF. CDR3 sequence (DNA): TGTGCCAGCAGGGAACCGGGACAGGATTTTTATTCACCCCTCCACTTT.

This clone was counted only a few times. The chain couples TRBV5-1 to TRBJ2-1; TRBD1 might be the D (6 bases). The V end was cut by 0 bases, the J end by 7 bases, with 17 bases between. The CDR3 consists of 16 residues. Germline lookup yields CDR1 SGHRS and CDR2 YFSETQ. CDR3 region: CASSLAIGAGTNEQFF. The CDR3 DNA reads TGCGCCAGCAGCTTGGCAATTGGGGCAGGGACAAATGAGCAGTTCTTC.

V gene TRBV4-3 combines with J gene TRBJ2-7; TRBD1 agrees at 11 bases. The CDR3 runs to 16 residues. The V segment lost 0 bases and the J segment 7 bases; nucleotides outside the gene matches: 8. Germline lookup yields CDR1 LGHNA and CDR2 YSLEER. CDR3 nucleotide sequence: TGCGCCAGCAGCCAAGATCTTGGACAGGGGGCGCGAGAGCAGTACTTC. Protein product: CASSQDLGQGAREQYF.

This chain uses TRBV6-5 with TRBJ1-2; 7 bases map to TRBD1. CDR3 size: 15 residues. The J segment lost 6 bases and the V segment lost 4 bases, leaving 11 bases of the junction unmatched. Germline CDR1 is MNHEY and CDR2 is SVGAGI. CDR3 coding DNA: TGTGCCAGCAGTTTCCGGGACAGACGACAGGATGGCTACACCTTC. Protein: CASSFRDRRQDGYTF.

The chain is built from TRBV27 and TRBJ2-7, with 7 bases fitting TRBD2. The CDR3 length is 15 residues. Germline V gives CDR1 MNHEY, CDR2 SMNVEV (reference sequence). V gave up 7 bases and J gave up 2 bases; unmatched junction bases: 11. The CDR3 loop is CASKYGLAVTYEQYF. The CDR3 region has the DNA TGTGCCAGCAAATATGGGCTAGCGGTAACCTACGAGCAGTACTTC.

This chain connects TRBV6-6 to TRBJ1-6; 9 nucleotides agree with TRBD1. Germline-derived CDR1 and CDR2 are MNHNY and SVGAGI (reference sequence). The junction had 5 bases not matched to a gene; V was cut back by 6 bases and J by 17 bases. The CDR3 contains 11 residues. The CDR3 sequence: CASSLGQGFHF. The CDR3, as DNA: TGTGCCAGCAGCCTGGGACAGGGTTTCCACTTT.

The chain links TRBV4-1 to TRBJ1-2; TRBD1 aligns across 7 bases. This CDR3 contains 14 residues. In germline, CDR1 is MGHRA, CDR2 YSYEKL. Unmatched junction bases numbered 7, after V lost 5 bases and J lost 4 bases. CDR3 amino acids: CASSEGARLYGYTF. The CDR3 region has the DNA TGCGCCAGCAGCGAGGGGGCGCGTCTCTATGGCTACACCTTC.

V gene TRBV7-2 combines with J gene TRBJ2-1, with a weak D call TRBD1 (5 bases). The CDR3 loop spans 12 amino acids. V was cut by 5 bases and J by 7 bases, with 9 bases left in between. Per the germline V gene, CDR1 is SGHTA and CDR2 is FQGNSA. The CDR3 DNA follows: TGTGCCAGCAGCGTAAGGGGTAATGAGCAGTTCTTC. It yields the protein CASSVRGNEQFF.

The V and J genes are TRBV6-5 and TRBJ1-3; D unclear. The CDR3 covers 16 residues. The V end was cut by 3 bases, the J end by 0 bases, with 12 bases between. Germline V gene lookup returns CDR1 MNHEY and CDR2 SVGAGI. CDR3 loop: CASSYTGVNSGNTIYF. The CDR3 bases are TGTGCCAGCAGTTATACCGGGGTCAACTCTGGAAACACCATATATTTT.

The rearrangement joins TRBV12-3 or TRBV12-4 to TRBJ1-5; tentative D call: TRBD1 (6 bases). This CDR3 spans 13 amino acids. V was pared by 5 bases and J by 6 bases, with 11 bases between. CDR3 in DNA: TGTGCCAGCAGTGGCGGGGGCTTTCAGCCCCAGCATTTT. Translating it yields CASSGGGFQPQHF.

The chain is built from TRBV7-2 and TRBJ2-7, with D possibly being TRBD1 (7 bases). V dropped 1 base and J dropped 4 bases, with 14 bases sitting between them. The length of the CDR3 is 15 residues. CDR1 SGHTA and CDR2 FQGNSA come from the germline V gene. CDR3 region: CASSLDRQGGYEQYF. The CDR3 region has the DNA TGTGCCAGCAGCTTAGATCGGCAGGGGGGATACGAGCAGTACTTC. Full variable domain (missing parts from reference TRBV7-2 and TRBJ2-7): GAGVSQSPSNKVTEKGKDVELRCDPISGHTALYWYRQSLGQGLEFLIYFQGNSAPDKSGLPSDRFSAERTGGSVSTLTIQRTQQEDSAVYLCASSLDRQGGYEQYFGPGTRLTVT.